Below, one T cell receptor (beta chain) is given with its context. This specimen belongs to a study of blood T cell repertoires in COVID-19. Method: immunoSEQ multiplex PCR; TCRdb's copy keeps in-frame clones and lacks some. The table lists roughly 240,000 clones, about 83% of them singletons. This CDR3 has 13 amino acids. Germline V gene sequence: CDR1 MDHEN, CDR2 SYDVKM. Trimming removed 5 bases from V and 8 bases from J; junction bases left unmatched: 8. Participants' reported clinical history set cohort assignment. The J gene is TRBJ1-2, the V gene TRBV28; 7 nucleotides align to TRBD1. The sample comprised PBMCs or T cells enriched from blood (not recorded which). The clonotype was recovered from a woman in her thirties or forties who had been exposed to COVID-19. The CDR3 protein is CASSLDRSSGYTF. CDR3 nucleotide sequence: TGTGCCAGCAGTCTGGACAGGTCCTCGGGCTACACCTTC.